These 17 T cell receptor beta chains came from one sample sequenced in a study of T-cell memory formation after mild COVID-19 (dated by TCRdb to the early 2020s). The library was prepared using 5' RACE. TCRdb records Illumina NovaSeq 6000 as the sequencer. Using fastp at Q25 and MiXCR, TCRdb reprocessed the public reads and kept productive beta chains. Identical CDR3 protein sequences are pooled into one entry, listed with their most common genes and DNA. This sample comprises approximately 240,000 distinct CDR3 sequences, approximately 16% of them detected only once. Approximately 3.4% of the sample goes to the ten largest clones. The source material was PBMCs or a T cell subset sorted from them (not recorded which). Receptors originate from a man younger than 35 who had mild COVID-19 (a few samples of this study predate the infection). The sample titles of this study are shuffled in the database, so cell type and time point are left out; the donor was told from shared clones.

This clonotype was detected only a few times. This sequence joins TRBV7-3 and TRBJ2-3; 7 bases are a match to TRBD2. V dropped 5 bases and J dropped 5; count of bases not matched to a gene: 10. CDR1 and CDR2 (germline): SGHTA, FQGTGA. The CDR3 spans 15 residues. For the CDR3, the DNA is TGTGCCAGCAGCACCAGCGGGACCCGGGGAGATACGCAGTATTTT. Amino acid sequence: CASSTSGTRGDTQYF. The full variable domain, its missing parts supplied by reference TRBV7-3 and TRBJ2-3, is GAGVSQTPSNKVTEKGKYVELRCDPISGHTALYWYRQSLGQGPEFLIYFQGTGAADDSGLPNDRFFAVRPEGSVSTLKIQRTERGDSAVYLCASSTSGTRGDTQYFGPGTRLTVL.

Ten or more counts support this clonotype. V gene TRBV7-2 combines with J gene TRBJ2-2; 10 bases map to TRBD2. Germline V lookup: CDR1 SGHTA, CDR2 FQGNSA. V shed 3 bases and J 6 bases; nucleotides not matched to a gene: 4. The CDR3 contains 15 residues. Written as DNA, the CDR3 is TGTGCCAGCAGCTTGAGCGGGGGGGCCCCCGGGGAGCTGTTTTTT. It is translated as CASSLSGGAPGELFF.

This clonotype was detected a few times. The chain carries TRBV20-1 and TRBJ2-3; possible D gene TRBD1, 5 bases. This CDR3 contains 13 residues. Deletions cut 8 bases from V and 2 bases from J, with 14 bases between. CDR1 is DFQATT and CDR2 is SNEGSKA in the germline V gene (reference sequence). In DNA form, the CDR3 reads TGCAGTCCGTGGGCCAGGGACACAGATACGCAGTATTTT. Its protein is CSPWARDTDTQYF.

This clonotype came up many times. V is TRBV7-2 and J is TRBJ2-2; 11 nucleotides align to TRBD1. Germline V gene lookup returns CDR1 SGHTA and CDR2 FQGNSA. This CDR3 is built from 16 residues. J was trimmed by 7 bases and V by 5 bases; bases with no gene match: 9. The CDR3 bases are TGTGCCAGCAGCCAACGGACAGGGGGCTCTTTCGGGGAGCTGTTTTTT. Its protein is CASSQRTGGSFGELFF.

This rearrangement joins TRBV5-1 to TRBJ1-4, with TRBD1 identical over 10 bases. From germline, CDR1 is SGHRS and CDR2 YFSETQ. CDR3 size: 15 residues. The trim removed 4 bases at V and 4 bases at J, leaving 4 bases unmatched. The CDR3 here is CASSGTGAINEKLFF. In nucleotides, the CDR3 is TGCGCCAGCAGCGGGACAGGGGCAATTAATGAAAAACTGTTTTTT.

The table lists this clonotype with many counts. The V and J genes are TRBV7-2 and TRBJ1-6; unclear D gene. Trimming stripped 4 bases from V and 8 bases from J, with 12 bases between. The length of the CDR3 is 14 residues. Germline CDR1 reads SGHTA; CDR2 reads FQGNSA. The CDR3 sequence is CASSSRDSDSPLHF. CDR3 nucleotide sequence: TGTGCCAGCAGCTCCCGGGATTCGGATTCACCCCTCCACTTT.

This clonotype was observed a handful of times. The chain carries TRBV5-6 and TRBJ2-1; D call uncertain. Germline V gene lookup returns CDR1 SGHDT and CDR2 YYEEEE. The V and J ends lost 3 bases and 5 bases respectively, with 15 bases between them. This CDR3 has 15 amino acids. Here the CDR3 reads CASSYWDRVDNEQFF. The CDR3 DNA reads TGTGCCAGCAGCTATTGGGATCGGGTCGACAATGAGCAGTTCTTC.

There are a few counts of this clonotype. CDR3 in DNA: TGTGCCAGCAGCCCTCACAGGGGCGCCCAGCATTTT. Translating it yields CASSPHRGAQHF. The chain joins TRBV3-1 to TRBJ1-5; TRBD1 matches at 7 bases. The CDR3 totals 12 residues. The V and J ends lost 4 bases and 11 bases, in that order; junction bases with no gene match: 5. Germline V gene sequence: CDR1 LGHDT, CDR2 YNNKEL (reference sequence).

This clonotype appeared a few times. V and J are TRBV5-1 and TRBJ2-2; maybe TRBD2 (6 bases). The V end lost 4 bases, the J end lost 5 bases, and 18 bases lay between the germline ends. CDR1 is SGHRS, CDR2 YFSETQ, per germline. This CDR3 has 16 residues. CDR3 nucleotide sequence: TGCGCCAGCAGCCCCCTTGGGGGGATGAGAACCGGGGAGCTGTTTTTT. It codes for CASSPLGGMRTGELFF.

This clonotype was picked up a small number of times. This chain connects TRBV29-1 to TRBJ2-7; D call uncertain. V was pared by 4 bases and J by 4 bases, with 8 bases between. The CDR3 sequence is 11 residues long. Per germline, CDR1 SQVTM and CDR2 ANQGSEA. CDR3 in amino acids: CSVGHTYEQYF. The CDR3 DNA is TGCAGCGTTGGACATACTTACGAGCAGTACTTC.

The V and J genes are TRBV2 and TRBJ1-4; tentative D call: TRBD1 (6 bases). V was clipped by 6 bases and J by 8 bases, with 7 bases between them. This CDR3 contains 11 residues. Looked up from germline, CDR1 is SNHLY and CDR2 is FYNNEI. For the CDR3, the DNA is TGTGCCAGCAGCGACAGGGAAAAACTGTTTTTT. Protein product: CASSDREKLFF. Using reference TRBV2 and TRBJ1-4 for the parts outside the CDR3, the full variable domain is EPEVTQTPSHQVTQMGQEVILRCVPISNHLYFYWYRQILGQKVEFLVSFYNNEISEKSEIFDDQFSVERPDGSNFTLKIRSTKLEDSAMYFCASSDREKLFFGSGTQLSVL.

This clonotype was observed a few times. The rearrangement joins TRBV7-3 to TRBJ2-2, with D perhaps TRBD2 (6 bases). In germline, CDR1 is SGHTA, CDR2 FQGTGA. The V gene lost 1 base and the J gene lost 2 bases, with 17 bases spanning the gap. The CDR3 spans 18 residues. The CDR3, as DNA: TGTGCCAGCAGCTTAATTCGTTCTGGGGGGATTAACACCGGGGAGCTGTTTTTT. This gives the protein CASSLIRSGGINTGELFF.

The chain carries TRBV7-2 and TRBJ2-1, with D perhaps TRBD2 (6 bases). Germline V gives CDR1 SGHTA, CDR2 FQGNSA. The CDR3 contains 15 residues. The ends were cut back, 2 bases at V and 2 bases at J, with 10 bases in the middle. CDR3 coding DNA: TGTGCCAGCAGCTTAACGGGGGAAACCTACAATGAGCAGTTCTTC. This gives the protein CASSLTGETYNEQFF.

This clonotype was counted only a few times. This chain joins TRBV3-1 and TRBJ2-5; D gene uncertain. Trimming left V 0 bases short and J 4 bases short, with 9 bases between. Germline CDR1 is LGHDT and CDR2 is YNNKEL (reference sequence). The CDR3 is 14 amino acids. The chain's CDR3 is CASSQELTGETQYF. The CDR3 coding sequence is TGTGCCAGCAGCCAAGAATTAACGGGAGAGACCCAGTACTTC.

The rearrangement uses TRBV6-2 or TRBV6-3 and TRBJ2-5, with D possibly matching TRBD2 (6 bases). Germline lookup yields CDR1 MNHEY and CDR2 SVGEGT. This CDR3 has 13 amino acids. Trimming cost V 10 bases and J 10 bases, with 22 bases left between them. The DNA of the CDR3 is TGTGCCACCCGCCTGGGGAGATCGGAGGGCCAGTACTTC. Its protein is CATRLGRSEGQYF.

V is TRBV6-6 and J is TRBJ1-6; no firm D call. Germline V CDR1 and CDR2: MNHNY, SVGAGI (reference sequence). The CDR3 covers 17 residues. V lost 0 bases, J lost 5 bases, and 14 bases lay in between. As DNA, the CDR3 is TGTGCCAGCAGTTACTCGCTTGCCAGGAATGATAATTCACCCCTCCACTTT. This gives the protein CASSYSLARNDNSPLHF.

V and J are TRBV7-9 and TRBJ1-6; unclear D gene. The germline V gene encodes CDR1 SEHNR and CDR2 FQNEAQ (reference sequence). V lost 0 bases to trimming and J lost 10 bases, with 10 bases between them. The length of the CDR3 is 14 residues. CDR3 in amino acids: CASSLATLGSPLHF. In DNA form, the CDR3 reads TGTGCCAGCAGCTTAGCCACCCTGGGATCACCCCTCCACTTT.